These 2 T cell receptor beta chains share one sample of origin, sequenced in a study of blood T cell repertoires in COVID-19. The method was immunoSEQ multiplex PCR; TCRdb's version includes in-frame clones alone and lacks a portion of them. Here the sample spans about 110,000 clones, approximately 80% being singletons. The sequencing input was peripheral blood. Source of these receptors: a woman between 65 and 79 years old with acute or convalescent COVID-19.

The count of this clone is one. The chain carries TRBV29-1 and TRBJ2-1; D unresolved. V lost 4 bases and J 0 bases, leaving 7 bases between the germline ends. This CDR3 has 13 amino acids. CDR1 and CDR2 (germline): SQVTM, ANQGSEA. The CDR3 DNA reads TGCAGCGTTGGACATTACTCCTACAATGAGCAGTTCTTC. This translates into CSVGHYSYNEQFF.

The J gene is TRBJ1-2, the V gene TRBV9; tentatively, D is TRBD1 (5 bases). Trimming cost V 3 bases and J 8 bases, with 14 bases left between them. The germline V gene encodes CDR1 SGDLS and CDR2 YYNGEE. The CDR3 has 13 amino acids. The CDR3 coding sequence is TGTGCCAGCAGCGAGAACCGACAGTCCGGCTACACCTTC. It codes for CASSENRQSGYTF.